One and the same sample provided the 22 T cell receptor beta chains below, sequenced in a study of blood T cell repertoires in COVID-19. The repertoire was sequenced with immunoSEQ multiplex PCR; TCRdb's copy has only in-frame clones and lacks some. The table shows 85,000 to 100,000 clones, with around three quarters occurring only once. The material sequenced was peripheral blood. The receptors here all came from a middle-aged man who had recovered from COVID-19.

This clone has only one observation. The J gene is TRBJ2-7, the V gene TRBV27, with a weak D call TRBD2 (6 bases). V lost 3 bases and J 5 bases, leaving 17 bases between the germline ends. The length of the CDR3 is 15 residues. Germline values: CDR1 MNHEY, CDR2 SMNVEV (reference sequence). The CDR3 DNA sequence: TGTGCCAGCAGTTTGTCTACTAGCCGATACGACGAGCAGTACTTC. Its protein is CASSLSTSRYDEQYF.

V usage is TRBV5-8 and J usage is TRBJ2-7, with unresolved D. CDR3 length equals 13 residues. Trimming left V 9 bases short and J 0 bases short, with 13 bases between. Germline CDR1 SGHTS, CDR2 YDEGEE. Here the CDR3 DNA reads TGTGCCAATCAATACGGGTACTCCTACGAGCAGTACTTC. Its translation is CANQYGYSYEQYF.

This sequence joins TRBV7-3 and TRBJ2-1; 10 bases line up with TRBD2. The germline CDR1 and CDR2 sequences are SGHTA and FQGTGA. The CDR3 sequence is 16 residues long. The junction had 11 bases not matched to a gene; V was cut back by 5 bases and J by 7 bases. CDR3 coding DNA: TGTGCCAGCAGCCGAACACCTAGCGGGAGTTTTAATGAGCAGTTCTTC. Translated: CASSRTPSGSFNEQFF.

The gene calls are TRBV6-5 and TRBJ1-2; D call uncertain. CDR1 is MNHEY and CDR2 is SVGAGI in the germline V gene. The CDR3 loop spans 13 amino acids. V lost 8 bases, J lost 8 bases, and 18 bases lay in between. The CDR3 DNA is TGTGCCAGCCGACCTGACGGACTACGGGGCTACACCTTC. Translating it yields CASRPDGLRGYTF.

This rearrangement joins TRBV9 to TRBJ2-1, with 11 bases identical to TRBD2. V lost 4 bases to trimming and J lost 6 bases; unmatched junction nucleotides: 6. CDR1 is SGDLS, CDR2 YYNGEE, per germline. The length of the CDR3 is 15 residues. CDR3 in amino acids: CASSLGLAGGNEQFF. In DNA form, the CDR3 reads TGTGCCAGCAGCTTAGGACTAGCGGGCGGCAATGAGCAGTTCTTC.

This rearrangement joins TRBV5-6 to TRBJ2-1, with D tentatively TRBD1 (6 bases). Germline CDR1 reads SGHDT; CDR2 reads YYEEEE. This CDR3 has 13 amino acids. Between the trimmed V and J ends, which lost 2 bases and 7 bases, there was a span of 10 bases. The CDR3 region is CASSLGTINEQFF. Written as DNA, the CDR3 is TGTGCCAGCAGCTTAGGGACAATAAATGAGCAGTTCTTC.

The chain recombines TRBV1 with TRBJ2-7; the DNA was not compared with TRBD2, the D call given in the table. TRBV1 is a pseudogene segment. CDR3 length: 16 residues. In nucleotides, the CDR3 is TGCACCAGCAGCCAAATCACTAGCGGGGAAATCTACGAGCAGTACTTC. Amino acid sequence: CTSSQITSGEIYEQYF.

This sequence joins TRBV5-1 and TRBJ1-2; 8 nucleotides match TRBD1. This CDR3 is built from 14 residues. V was pared by 4 bases and J by 7 bases, with 9 bases of the junction left unmatched. CDR1 is SGHRS and CDR2 is YFSETQ in the germline V gene. The CDR3 spells CASSTGQGVIGYTF. The CDR3 DNA reads as TGCGCCAGCAGCACCGGACAGGGAGTAATTGGCTACACCTTC.

This rearrangement joins TRBV6-5 to TRBJ2-5, with 8 bases that match TRBD1. The CDR3 extends over 14 amino acids. Germline CDR1 reads MNHEY; CDR2 reads SVGAGI. The J segment lost 7 bases and the V segment lost 7 bases, leaving 11 bases of the junction unmatched. CDR3 sequence reads: CASTSRGQVGTQYF. CDR3 nucleotides: TGTGCCAGCACCTCAAGGGGACAGGTGGGGACCCAGTACTTC.

A few counts support this clone. V gene TRBV19 combines with J gene TRBJ2-5, with 10 bases lining up with TRBD2. The CDR3 contains 15 residues. The V segment lost 4 bases and the J segment 4 bases; nucleotides outside the gene matches: 6. From germline, CDR1 is LNHDA and CDR2 SQIVND (reference sequence). The CDR3 loop is CASSKRGGAGETQYF. In DNA, the CDR3 is TGTGCCAGTAGTAAGCGGGGGGGCGCGGGAGAGACCCAGTACTTC.

The rearrangement links TRBV20-1 to TRBJ2-5; maybe TRBD2 (5 bases). This CDR3 comprises 11 residues. From germline, CDR1 is DFQATT and CDR2 SNEGSKA (reference sequence). Between the trimmed V and J ends, which lost 6 bases and 5 bases, there was a span of 10 bases. The CDR3 here is CSAHSGETQYF. The CDR3 DNA reads TGCAGTGCCCATTCGGGGGAGACCCAGTACTTC.

The J gene is TRBJ2-2, the V gene TRBV7-6; maybe TRBD1 (5 bases). CDR3 size: 15 residues. Trimming stripped 2 bases from V and 3 bases from J, with 10 bases between. The germline V gene has CDR1 SGHVS and CDR2 FNYEAQ. This chain's CDR3 is CASSLPVGHTGELFF. The DNA for the CDR3 is TGTGCCAGCAGCTTACCGGTGGGGCACACCGGGGAGCTGTTTTTT.

The V and J genes are TRBV7-3 and TRBJ2-7, with D perhaps matching TRBD2 (6 bases). Trimming pared 7 bases from V and 5 bases from J, leaving 18 bases between. Germline CDR1 SGHTA, CDR2 FQGTGA. The CDR3 is 14 amino acids. CDR3 in DNA: TGTGCCAGCAACCCGGGGACTGGGGGTGACGAGCAGTACTTC. Residues: CASNPGTGGDEQYF.

The V call is TRBV19, the J call TRBJ1-1; a possible D gene is TRBD1 (5 bases). The CDR3 sequence is 15 residues long. The germline CDR1 and CDR2 sequences are LNHDA and SQIVND (reference sequence). V was trimmed by 7 bases and J by 3 bases, leaving 18 bases between them. For the CDR3, the DNA is TGTGCCAGTAACCCTGGGGAGGGGATGTACACTGAAGCTTTCTTT. Encoded protein: CASNPGEGMYTEAFF.

The chain is built from TRBV3-1 (or the pseudogene TRBV3-2) and TRBJ1-4; TRBD1 agrees at 7 bases. The CDR3 runs 14 residues. Per germline, CDR1 LGHDT and CDR2 YNNKEL (reference sequence). The V and J ends lost 6 bases and 10 bases, in that order; junction bases with no gene match: 11. The CDR3 nucleotides are TGTGCCAGCAGTCCCGGGACAGCCGCCCGAAAACTGTTTTTT. Translated: CASSPGTAARKLFF.

The rearrangement joins TRBV16 to TRBJ1-2; TRBD1 matches 11 bases. Looked up from germline, CDR1 is KGHSY and CDR2 is FQNENV. J was trimmed by 8 bases and V by 3 bases; bases with no gene match: 5. The CDR3 covers 14 residues. The chain's CDR3 is CASSQDRGRFGYTF. CDR3 nucleotide sequence: TGTGCCAGCAGCCAGGACAGGGGGCGATTCGGCTACACCTTC.

The CDR3 DNA sequence: TGTGCCAGCAGTTCTGCGGACAGGGAAGCTTTCTTT. Its translation is CASSSADREAFF. V usage is TRBV11-3 and J usage is TRBJ1-1, with TRBD1 identical over 7 bases. The CDR3 is made up of 12 amino acids. The trim removed 6 bases at V and 8 bases at J, leaving 6 bases unmatched. Germline CDR1 and CDR2: SGHNT and YENEEA.

The chain recombines TRBV5-8 with TRBJ2-7; TRBD2 aligns across 10 bases. V was pared by 4 bases and J by 4 bases, with 5 bases of the junction left unmatched. The germline CDR1 and CDR2 sequences are SGHTS and YDEGEE. CDR3 size: 14 residues. CDR3 DNA sequence: TGTGCCAGCAGCAGGACTAGCGGAAAGTACGAGCAGTACTTC. Its protein product is CASSRTSGKYEQYF.

In the case of this clone: Other DNA sequences within the sample encode an identical CDR3. V gene TRBV6-5 combines with J gene TRBJ2-7; 9 bases match TRBD1. Germline V gene sequence: CDR1 MNHEY, CDR2 SVGAGI. Trimming removed 0 bases from V and 2 bases from J; junction bases left unmatched: 2. The CDR3 is made up of 15 amino acids. CDR3 coding DNA: TGTGCCAGCAGTTACTCAGGACAGGGGACCTACGAGCAGTACTTC. Amino acids: CASSYSGQGTYEQYF.

The chain uses TRBV7-9 and TRBJ2-3; 9 nucleotides match TRBD1. Germline CDR1 SEHNR, CDR2 FQNEAQ (reference sequence). The CDR3 has 17 amino acids. V was clipped by 3 bases and J by 3 bases; unmatched bases: 10. In DNA form, the CDR3 reads TGTGCCAGCAGCTTTTCGCGTGAAGACAGGGGGACAGATACGCAGTATTTT. It is translated as CASSFSREDRGTDTQYF.

V is TRBV9 and J is TRBJ1-2, with D unresolved. V dropped 0 bases and J dropped 1 base, with 7 bases sitting between them. The CDR3 runs 14 residues. From germline, CDR1 is SGDLS and CDR2 YYNGEE. CDR3: CASSVGEVNYGYTF. The CDR3 nucleotides are TGTGCCAGCAGCGTAGGGGAGGTTAACTATGGCTACACCTTC.

This clone has more than one count but fewer than ten. This chain links TRBV9 with TRBJ2-7, with TRBD1 as a possible D gene (6 bases). The germline gives CDR1 SGDLS, CDR2 YYNGEE. V shed 4 bases and J shed 2 bases, with 13 bases lying between them. The CDR3 consists of 14 residues. CDR3: CASSPTGTTYEQYF. DNA of the CDR3: TGTGCCAGCAGCCCTACCGGGACAACCTACGAGCAGTACTTC.